The clone carrying this T cell receptor beta chain has a single count. The antigen remains unidentified. This entry is derived from a study of regulatory T cells in long-lasting Graves disease. Notes on the study in general: Rather than thyroid tissue, only peripheral blood underwent study.

Researchers made TCR beta libraries by using iRepertoire HTBI primers and running Arm-PCR on CDR3 regions. TCRdb called the multiplex PCR reads again in MiXCR, with one record for every CDR3 protein. The top ten hold approximately 25% of the sample, which has 400,000 to 650,000 distinct CDR3 sequences, about 15% seen once. Documented time point: newly diagnosed GD, antithyroid drugs for less than 3 months. PBMC RNA served as the TCR library source. Germline V lookup: CDR1 KGHSY, CDR2 FQNENV. V lost 1 base and J lost 2, with 6 bases in between. This CDR3 comprises 14 residues. These data were also reused for a study on T cells in Graves' hyperthyroidism and ophthalmopathy. That source adds: Stable Graves' hyperthyroidism meant no ophthalmopathy progression within 18 months. The TCR CDR3 first-round RT-PCR relied on the HTBI primer set.

The source of this sequence is a woman aged 35-65 years with Graves disease. The chain combines TRBV16 with TRBJ1-5, with D unclear. The source was peripheral blood mononuclear cells (PBMCs), collected at new diagnosis, from a patient treated with antithyroid drugs. In DNA, the CDR3 is TGTGCCAGCAGCCAATTGAGGGGCAATCAGCCCCAGCATTTT. Amino acids: CASSQLRGNQPQHF.